This T cell receptor beta chain was retrieved from a study of CD8 T cells in ankylosing spondylitis. TCRdb itself ran the 5' RACE reads through MiXCR, one entry per CDR3 protein. The sample includes 150,000 to 250,000 distinct CDR3 sequences, 10% to 15% of them seen just once. Per germline, CDR1 LGHDT and CDR2 YNNKEL (reference sequence). The germline V and J ends were trimmed by 0 bases and 0 bases, with 11 bases remaining between them. CDR3 length: 16 amino acids. The chain couples TRBV3-1 to TRBJ2-5; D call uncertain. Source material: blood, either unsorted or a sorted T cell fraction (not recorded which). The origin of this receptor is a male donor with ankylosing spondylitis or in good health (not recorded which). CDR3 DNA sequence: TGTGCCAGCAGCCAAGAAATCCGGAACTACCAAGAGACCCAGTACTTC. The encoded protein is CASSQEIRNYQETQYF.